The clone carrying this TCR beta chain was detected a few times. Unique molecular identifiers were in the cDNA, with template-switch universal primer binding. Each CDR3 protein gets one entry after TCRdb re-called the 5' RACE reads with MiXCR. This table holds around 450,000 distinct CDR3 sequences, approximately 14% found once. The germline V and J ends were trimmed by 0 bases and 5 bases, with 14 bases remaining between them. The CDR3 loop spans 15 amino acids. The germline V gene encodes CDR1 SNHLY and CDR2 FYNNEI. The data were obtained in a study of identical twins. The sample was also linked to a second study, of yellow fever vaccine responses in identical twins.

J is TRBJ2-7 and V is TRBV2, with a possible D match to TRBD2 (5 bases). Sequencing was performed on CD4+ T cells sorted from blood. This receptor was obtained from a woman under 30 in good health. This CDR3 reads CASSEASLGSHEQYF. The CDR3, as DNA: TGTGCCAGCAGTGAAGCGTCTTTGGGGAGCCACGAGCAGTACTTC.